This TCR beta chain was identified in a study of T cells expressing NK-cell markers. Overall study: HCMV serostatus: most of the eight sequenced donors positive, one negative.

Study-level findings and limits: One observes that, in a few donors, these clonotypes were also the leading ones within the CD3+CD56-NKG2C+ fraction.

TCRdb reprocessed the 5' RACE reads, with one entry per CDR3 protein and no DNA. The sample has approximately 440,000 distinct CDR3 sequences. In germline, CDR1 is MNHNY, CDR2 SVGAGI (reference sequence). The CDR3 sequence is 15 residues long. A word on this clonotype: The antigen is unknown.

The chain recombines TRBV6-6 with TRBJ1-2. The sequence derives from a woman in her 50s in good health. Source material: blood T cells: a sorted CD56 or NKG2C T cell subset, CD4+ or CD8+ T cells, or bulk PBMC T cells (not recorded which). CDR3 sequence reads: CASSPRGRQNYGYTF.